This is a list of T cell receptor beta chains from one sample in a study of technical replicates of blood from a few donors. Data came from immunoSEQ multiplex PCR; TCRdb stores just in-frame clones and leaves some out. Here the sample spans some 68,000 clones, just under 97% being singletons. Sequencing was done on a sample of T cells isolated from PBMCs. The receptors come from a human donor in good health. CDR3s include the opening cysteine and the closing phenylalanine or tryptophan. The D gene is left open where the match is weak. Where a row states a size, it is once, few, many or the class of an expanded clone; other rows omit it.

cdr3_nt: TGTGCCAGCAGCTCAGGGACTTATCGTTATACGCAGTATTTT
cdr3_aa: CASSSGTYRYTQYF
d_call: NA
j_call: TRBJ2-3
v_call: TRBV11-3
clone_size: NA

cdr3_nt: TGCGCCAGCAGCTTGGACAGGGACCCTGGAAACACCATATATTTT
cdr3_aa: CASSLDRDPGNTIYF
d_call: NA
j_call: TRBJ1-3
v_call: TRBV5-1
clone_size: NA

cdr3_nt: TGTGCCAGCAGTTACGGCGGGGTTGGTCAGCCCCAGCATTTT
cdr3_aa: CASSYGGVGQPQHF
d_call: NA
j_call: TRBJ1-5
v_call: TRBV6-5
clone_size: NA

cdr3_nt: TGCGCCAGCAGCCAAGTCGTCGGGGACAGGGGGCATGAGCAGTTCTTC
cdr3_aa: CASSQVVGDRGHEQFF
d_call: TRBD1
j_call: TRBJ2-1
v_call: TRBV4-1
clone_size: NA

cdr3_nt: TGTGCCAGCAGCTTACGGGGACTAGAGAGACTAGATACGCAGTATTTT
cdr3_aa: CASSLRGLERLDTQYF
d_call: TRBD2
j_call: TRBJ2-3
v_call: TRBV13
clone_size: NA

cdr3_nt: TGTGCCAGCAGTTTAGGGCACCCGTATAGCAATCAGCCCCAGCATTTT
cdr3_aa: CASSLGHPYSNQPQHF
d_call: NA
j_call: TRBJ1-5
v_call: TRBV28
clone_size: NA

cdr3_nt: TGTGCCAGCAGTCCCAGGGGAACTGGAAACACCATATATTTT
cdr3_aa: CASSPRGTGNTIYF
d_call: NA
j_call: TRBJ1-3
v_call: TRBV2
clone_size: NA

cdr3_nt: TGTGCCAGCAGCCCAGGGTTACAGTACGAGCAGTACTTC
cdr3_aa: CASSPGLQYEQYF
d_call: NA
j_call: TRBJ2-7
v_call: TRBV6-5
clone_size: NA

cdr3_nt: TGCGCCAGCAGCCAAGCGGAGACAGGGTCCGACGAGCAGTACTTC
cdr3_aa: CASSQAETGSDEQYF
d_call: TRBD1
j_call: TRBJ2-7
v_call: TRBV4-1
clone_size: NA

cdr3_nt: TGTGCCATTGGGGGGGCAAGCTACGAGCAGTACTTC
cdr3_aa: CAIGGASYEQYF
d_call: NA
j_call: TRBJ2-7
v_call: TRBV28
clone_size: NA

cdr3_nt: TGTGCCAGCAGCCCCGATACAGGTCCTTATAGCAATCAGCCCCAGCATTTT
cdr3_aa: CASSPDTGPYSNQPQHF
d_call: NA
j_call: TRBJ1-5
v_call: TRBV7-8
clone_size: NA

cdr3_nt: TGTGCCAGCAGTTACTCGACAGGGGGGGGAACTGAGCAGTTCTTC
cdr3_aa: CASSYSTGGGTEQFF
d_call: TRBD1
j_call: TRBJ2-1
v_call: TRBV6-5
clone_size: NA

cdr3_nt: TGTGCCAGCAGCCTCAGGGCTGGTGGCACTGAAGCTTTCTTT
cdr3_aa: CASSLRAGGTEAFF
d_call: NA
j_call: TRBJ1-1
v_call: TRBV28
clone_size: NA

cdr3_nt: TGTGCCAGCAGCTTCTCCGGAGGGCGGGGACTGAACACTGAAGCTTTCTTT
cdr3_aa: CASSFSGGRGLNTEAFF
d_call: NA
j_call: TRBJ1-1
v_call: TRBV7-9
clone_size: NA

cdr3_nt: TGTGCCTGGAGTCACGGAGATACGCAGTATTTT
cdr3_aa: CAWSHGDTQYF
d_call: NA
j_call: TRBJ2-3
v_call: TRBV30
clone_size: NA

cdr3_nt: TGCGCCAGCAGCCTCAGGGGAGTGAACACTGAAGCTTTCTTT
cdr3_aa: CASSLRGVNTEAFF
d_call: NA
j_call: TRBJ1-1
v_call: TRBV5-1
clone_size: NA

cdr3_nt: TGTGCCAGCTCACCCACTTCGGCGGGCTCGGAGGAGGCTTTCTTT
cdr3_aa: CASSPTSAGSEEAFF
d_call: NA
j_call: TRBJ1-1
v_call: TRBV18
clone_size: NA

cdr3_nt: TGCAGCGCGTGGGGGGGCGCGGACACCATATATTTT
cdr3_aa: CSAWGGADTIYF
d_call: NA
j_call: TRBJ1-3
v_call: TRBV29-1
clone_size: NA

cdr3_nt: TGTGCCAGCAGTTGGGACAGGTTCCTGAACACTGAAGCTTTCTTT
cdr3_aa: CASSWDRFLNTEAFF
d_call: TRBD1
j_call: TRBJ1-1
v_call: TRBV6-1
clone_size: NA

cdr3_nt: TGTGCCAGCAGCCCTTTTGGGAGCTCTGGAAACACCATATATTTT
cdr3_aa: CASSPFGSSGNTIYF
d_call: NA
j_call: TRBJ1-3
v_call: TRBV6-6
clone_size: NA

cdr3_nt: TGTGCCAGCGGCGATAGCGGGGCCTCCCATAGAGAGACCCAGTACTTC
cdr3_aa: CASGDSGASHRETQYF
d_call: TRBD2
j_call: TRBJ2-5
v_call: TRBV6-6
clone_size: NA

cdr3_nt: TGTGCCAGCAGTGTGGCCGGCGGGAGGGCCGACGAGCAGTACTTC
cdr3_aa: CASSVAGGRADEQYF
d_call: TRBD2
j_call: TRBJ2-7
v_call: TRBV27
clone_size: NA

cdr3_nt: TGTGCCAGCAGTGCCCTTGGGCAGGCCTTCTATGGCTACACCTTC
cdr3_aa: CASSALGQAFYGYTF
d_call: NA
j_call: TRBJ1-2
v_call: TRBV6-1
clone_size: NA

cdr3_nt: TGTGCCAGCAGTCCTTTATATGGCTACACCTTC
cdr3_aa: CASSPLYGYTF
d_call: NA
j_call: TRBJ1-2
v_call: TRBV28
clone_size: NA

cdr3_nt: TGTGCCAGCAGCTATCGACATTCCTACGAGCAGTACTTC
cdr3_aa: CASSYRHSYEQYF
d_call: NA
j_call: TRBJ2-7
v_call: TRBV6-1
clone_size: NA

cdr3_nt: TGTGCCAGTAGTCCCCCCCCTCCCTATGGCTACACCTTC
cdr3_aa: CASSPPPPYGYTF
d_call: NA
j_call: TRBJ1-2
v_call: TRBV19
clone_size: NA

cdr3_nt: TGTGCCAGCAGTGACAAGAGCTCTGGAAACACCATATATTTT
cdr3_aa: CASSDKSSGNTIYF
d_call: NA
j_call: TRBJ1-3
v_call: TRBV2
clone_size: NA

cdr3_nt: TGTGCCAGCAGTTTCTTTTACGAGCAGTACTTC
cdr3_aa: CASSFFYEQYF
d_call: NA
j_call: TRBJ2-7
v_call: TRBV28
clone_size: NA

cdr3_nt: TGTGCCAGCAGCTTTTCGACAGGGCGGACTTTGCTAGCGGGAGCCGAGCAGTACTTC
cdr3_aa: CASSFSTGRTLLAGAEQYF
d_call: TRBD2
j_call: TRBJ2-7
v_call: TRBV13
clone_size: NA

cdr3_nt: TGTGCCACCCGACAAGGACTAGCGGGGGTTAATGAGCAGTTCTTC
cdr3_aa: CATRQGLAGVNEQFF
d_call: TRBD2
j_call: TRBJ2-1
v_call: TRBV18
clone_size: once

cdr3_nt: TGTGCCAGCTCACTGACAGGGTTGGACACTGAAGCTTTCTTT
cdr3_aa: CASSLTGLDTEAFF
d_call: TRBD1
j_call: TRBJ1-1
v_call: TRBV18
clone_size: NA

cdr3_nt: TGTGCCAGCAGCGTAAACCCCCGGGAGCAGTACTTC
cdr3_aa: CASSVNPREQYF
d_call: NA
j_call: TRBJ2-7
v_call: TRBV28
clone_size: NA

cdr3_nt: TGTGCCAGCAGATATACAGGGCGAGGGCAAGAGACCCAGTACTTC
cdr3_aa: CASRYTGRGQETQYF
d_call: NA
j_call: TRBJ2-5
v_call: TRBV6-6
clone_size: NA

cdr3_nt: TGCAGCGTACCCAGGGCGCTGGGACTAGCCCAAGAGACCCAGTACTTC
cdr3_aa: CSVPRALGLAQETQYF
d_call: TRBD2
j_call: TRBJ2-5
v_call: TRBV29-1
clone_size: NA

cdr3_nt: TGTGCCAGTAGTATCACAGGGTTGAACACTGAAGCTTTCTTT
cdr3_aa: CASSITGLNTEAFF
d_call: NA
j_call: TRBJ1-1
v_call: TRBV19
clone_size: NA

cdr3_nt: TGTGCCAGCAGTTTCTACCCCGGCGGGGACGGCTACACCTTC
cdr3_aa: CASSFYPGGDGYTF
d_call: NA
j_call: TRBJ1-2
v_call: TRBV27
clone_size: NA

cdr3_nt: TGTGCCAGCAGCCTCGGGTACTATAGCAATCAGCCCCAGCATTTT
cdr3_aa: CASSLGYYSNQPQHF
d_call: NA
j_call: TRBJ1-5
v_call: TRBV5-6
clone_size: once

cdr3_nt: TGTGCCAGCAGTCAAACTAGCTATGAGCAGTTCTTC
cdr3_aa: CASSQTSYEQFF
d_call: NA
j_call: TRBJ2-1
v_call: TRBV6-5
clone_size: NA

cdr3_nt: TGTGCCAGCAGTACCCAGGACAGGGGGGCTTTCTTT
cdr3_aa: CASSTQDRGAFF
d_call: TRBD1
j_call: TRBJ1-1
v_call: TRBV6-6
clone_size: NA

cdr3_nt: TGTGCCAGCAGTTCCAGGGGAACTGGAAACACCATATATTTT
cdr3_aa: CASSSRGTGNTIYF
d_call: NA
j_call: TRBJ1-3
v_call: TRBV6-5
clone_size: NA

cdr3_nt: TGCGCCAGCAGCCAAGATCGGCAGTTCTTC
cdr3_aa: CASSQDRQFF
d_call: NA
j_call: TRBJ2-1
v_call: TRBV4-1
clone_size: NA